This T cell receptor beta chain was recorded in a study of sequential checkpoint blockade in melanoma. On the study more broadly: First-line arms were nivolumab then ipilimumab, or the reverse, randomized 1:1.

Whole-study findings and limits: About 30 times likelier clinical benefit followed increased tumor T-cell fraction and clonality.

Repertoires were generated with immunoSEQ multiplex PCR, while TCRdb's copy carries only in-frame clones and drops some. The sample has approximately 20,000 clones; around 70% are singletons. For this clone: The target antigen is unknown.

Described treatment: randomized to nivolumab then ipilimumab (arm A) or the reverse (arm B). Trimming shortened V by 1 base and J by 4 bases, and 8 bases separated the two germline ends. CDR1 is MDHEN and CDR2 is SYDVKM in the germline V gene. The CDR3 is made up of 13 amino acids. The material sequenced was tumor tissue (inferred from file names), taken from a patient given nivolumab and ipilimumab in sequence. The receptor's source is a human donor with melanoma. The chain employs TRBV28 and TRBJ2-7, with D unclear. For the CDR3, the DNA is TGTGCCAGCAGTTTATCCTCCGTTTACGAGCAGTACTTC. It is translated as CASSLSSVYEQYF.